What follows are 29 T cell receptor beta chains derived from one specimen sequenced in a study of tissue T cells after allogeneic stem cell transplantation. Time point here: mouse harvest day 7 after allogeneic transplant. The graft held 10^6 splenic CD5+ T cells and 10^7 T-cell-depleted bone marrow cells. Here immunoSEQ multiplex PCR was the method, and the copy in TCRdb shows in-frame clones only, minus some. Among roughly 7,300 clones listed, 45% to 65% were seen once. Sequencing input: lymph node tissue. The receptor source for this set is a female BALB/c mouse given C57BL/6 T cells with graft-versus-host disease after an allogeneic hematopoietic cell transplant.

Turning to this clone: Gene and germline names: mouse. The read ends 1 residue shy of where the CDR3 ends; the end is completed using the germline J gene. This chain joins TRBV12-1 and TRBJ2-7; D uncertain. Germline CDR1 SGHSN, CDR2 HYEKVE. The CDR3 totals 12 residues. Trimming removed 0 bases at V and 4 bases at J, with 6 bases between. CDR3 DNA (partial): TGTGCCAGCTCTCTCGCACATTATGAACAGTAC. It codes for CASSLAHYEQY. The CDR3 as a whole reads CASSLAHYEQYF.

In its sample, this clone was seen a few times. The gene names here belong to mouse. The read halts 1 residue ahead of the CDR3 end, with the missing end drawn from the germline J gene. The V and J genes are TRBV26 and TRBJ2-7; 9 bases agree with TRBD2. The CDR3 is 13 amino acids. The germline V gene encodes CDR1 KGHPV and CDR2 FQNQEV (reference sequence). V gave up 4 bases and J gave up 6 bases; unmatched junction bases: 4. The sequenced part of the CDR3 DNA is TGTGCCAGCAGTCCGACTGGGGGAGGTGAACAGTAC. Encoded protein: CASSPTGGGEQY. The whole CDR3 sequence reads CASSPTGGGEQYF.

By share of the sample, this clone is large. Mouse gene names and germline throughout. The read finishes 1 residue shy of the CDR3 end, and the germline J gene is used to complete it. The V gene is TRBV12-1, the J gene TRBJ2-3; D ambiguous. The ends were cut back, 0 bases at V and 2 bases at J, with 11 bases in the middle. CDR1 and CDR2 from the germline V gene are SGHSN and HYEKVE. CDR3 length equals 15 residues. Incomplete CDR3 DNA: TGTGCCAGCTCTCTCGAGGGTTTGTTTGCAGAAACGCTGTAT. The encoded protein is CASSLEGLFAETLY. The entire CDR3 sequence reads CASSLEGLFAETLYF.

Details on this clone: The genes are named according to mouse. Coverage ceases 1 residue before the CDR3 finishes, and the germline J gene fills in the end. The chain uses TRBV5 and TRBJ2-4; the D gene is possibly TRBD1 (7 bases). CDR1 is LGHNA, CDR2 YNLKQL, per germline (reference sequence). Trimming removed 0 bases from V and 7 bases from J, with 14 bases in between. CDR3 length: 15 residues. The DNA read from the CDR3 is TGTGCCAGCAGCCAAGATCGAGGGGGCCCGTACACCTTGTAC. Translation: CASSQDRGGPYTLY. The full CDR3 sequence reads CASSQDRGGPYTLYF.

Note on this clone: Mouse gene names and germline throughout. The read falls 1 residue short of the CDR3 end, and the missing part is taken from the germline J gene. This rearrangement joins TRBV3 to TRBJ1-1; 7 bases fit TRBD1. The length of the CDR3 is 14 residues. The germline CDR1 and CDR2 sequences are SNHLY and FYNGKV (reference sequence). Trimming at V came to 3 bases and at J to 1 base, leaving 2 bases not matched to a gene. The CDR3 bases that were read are TGTGCCAGCAGCTTGGGACAGCGAAACACAGAAGTCTTC. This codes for CASSLGQRNTEVF. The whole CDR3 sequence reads CASSLGQRNTEVFF. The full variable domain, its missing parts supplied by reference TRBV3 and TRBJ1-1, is GPKVLQIPSHQIIDMGQMVTLNCDPVSNHLYFYWYKQILGQQMEFLVNFYNGKVMEKSKLFKDQFSVERPDGSYFTLKIQPTALEDSAVYFCASSLGQRNTEVFFGKGTRLTVV.

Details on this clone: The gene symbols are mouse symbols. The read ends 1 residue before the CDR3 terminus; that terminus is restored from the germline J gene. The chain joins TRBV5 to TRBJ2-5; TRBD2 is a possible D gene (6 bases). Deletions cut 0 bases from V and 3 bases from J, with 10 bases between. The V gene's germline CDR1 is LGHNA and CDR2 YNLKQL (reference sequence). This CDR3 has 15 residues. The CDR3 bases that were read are TGTGCCAGCAGCCAAGATCCGACTGGACAAGACACCCAGTAC. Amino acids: CASSQDPTGQDTQY. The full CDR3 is CASSQDPTGQDTQYF.

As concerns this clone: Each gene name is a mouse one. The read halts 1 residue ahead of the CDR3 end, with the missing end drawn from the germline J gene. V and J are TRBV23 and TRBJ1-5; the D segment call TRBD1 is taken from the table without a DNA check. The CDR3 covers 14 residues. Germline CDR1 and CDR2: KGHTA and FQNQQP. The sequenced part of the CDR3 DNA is TGCTCCAGCAGCCGCAGGGATAACAACCAGGCTCCGCTT. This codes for CSSSRRDNNQAPL. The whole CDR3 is CSSSRRDNNQAPLF.

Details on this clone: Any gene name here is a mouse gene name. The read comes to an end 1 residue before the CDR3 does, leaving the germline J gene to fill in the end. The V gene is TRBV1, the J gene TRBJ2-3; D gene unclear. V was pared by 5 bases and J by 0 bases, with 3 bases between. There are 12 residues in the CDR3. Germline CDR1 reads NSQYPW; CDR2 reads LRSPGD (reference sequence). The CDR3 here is CTCSSSAETLYF. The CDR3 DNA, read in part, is TGCACCTGCAGTTCTAGTGCAGAAACGCTGTAT.

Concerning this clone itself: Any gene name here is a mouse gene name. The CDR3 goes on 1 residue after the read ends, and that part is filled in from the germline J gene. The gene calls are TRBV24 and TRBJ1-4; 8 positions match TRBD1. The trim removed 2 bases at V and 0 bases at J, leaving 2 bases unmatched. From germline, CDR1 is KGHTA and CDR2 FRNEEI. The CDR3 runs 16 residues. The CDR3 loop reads CASSLMGQVSNERLFF. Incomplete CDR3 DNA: TGTGCCAGCAGTCTGATGGGACAGGTTTCCAACGAAAGATTATTT.

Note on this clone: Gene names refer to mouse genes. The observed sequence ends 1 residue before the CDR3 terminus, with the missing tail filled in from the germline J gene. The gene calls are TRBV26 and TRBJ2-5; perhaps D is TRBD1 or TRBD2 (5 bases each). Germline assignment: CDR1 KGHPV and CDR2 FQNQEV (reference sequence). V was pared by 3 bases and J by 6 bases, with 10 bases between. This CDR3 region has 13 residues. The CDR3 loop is CASSLPGVDTQYF. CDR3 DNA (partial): TGTGCCAGCAGTCTCCCGGGGGTGGACACCCAGTAC.

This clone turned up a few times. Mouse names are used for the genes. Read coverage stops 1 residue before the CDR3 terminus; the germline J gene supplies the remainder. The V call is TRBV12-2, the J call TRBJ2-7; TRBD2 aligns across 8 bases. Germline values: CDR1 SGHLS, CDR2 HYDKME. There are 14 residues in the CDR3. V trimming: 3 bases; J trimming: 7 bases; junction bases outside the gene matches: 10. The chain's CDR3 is CASSVPWGGREQYF. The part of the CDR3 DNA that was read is TGTGCCAGCTCTGTCCCGTGGGGGGGGCGAGAACAGTAC.

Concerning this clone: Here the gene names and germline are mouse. The covered CDR3 bases are TGTGCCAGCAGTCTAGGCAGGGTTTCCAACGAAAGATTATTT. It translates to CASSLGRVSNERLF. The CDR3 reads in full as CASSLGRVSNERLFF. The rearrangement links TRBV26 to TRBJ1-4; possible D gene TRBD1, 5 bases. The sequenced fragment ends 1 residue before the CDR3 boundary, so the rest is inferred from the germline J gene. The V end was cut by 3 bases, the J end by 0 bases, with 8 bases between. CDR3 length equals 15 residues. The V gene's germline CDR1 is KGHPV and CDR2 FQNQEV (reference sequence).

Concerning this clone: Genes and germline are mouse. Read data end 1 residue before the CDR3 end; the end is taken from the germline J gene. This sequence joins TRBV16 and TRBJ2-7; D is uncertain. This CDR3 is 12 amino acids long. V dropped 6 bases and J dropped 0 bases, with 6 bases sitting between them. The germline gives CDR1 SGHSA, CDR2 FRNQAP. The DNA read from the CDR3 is TGTGCAAGCAGTCGGAGCTCCTATGAACAGTAC. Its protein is CASSRSSYEQY. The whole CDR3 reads CASSRSSYEQYF. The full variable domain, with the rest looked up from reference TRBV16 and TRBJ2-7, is NAGVIQTPRHKVTGKGQEATLWCEPISGHSAVFWYRQTIVQGLEFLTYFRNQAPIDDSGMPKERFSAQMPNQSHSTLKIQSTQPQDSAVYLCASSRSSYEQYFGPGTRLTVL.

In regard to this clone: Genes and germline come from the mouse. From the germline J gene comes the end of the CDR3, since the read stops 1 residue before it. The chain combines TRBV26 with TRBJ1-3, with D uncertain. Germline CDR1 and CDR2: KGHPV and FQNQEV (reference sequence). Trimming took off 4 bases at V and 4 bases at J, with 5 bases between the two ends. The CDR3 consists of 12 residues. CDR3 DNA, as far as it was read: TGTGCCAGCAGTCCCCAGGGAAATACGCTCTAT. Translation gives CASSPQGNTLY. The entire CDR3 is CASSPQGNTLYF.

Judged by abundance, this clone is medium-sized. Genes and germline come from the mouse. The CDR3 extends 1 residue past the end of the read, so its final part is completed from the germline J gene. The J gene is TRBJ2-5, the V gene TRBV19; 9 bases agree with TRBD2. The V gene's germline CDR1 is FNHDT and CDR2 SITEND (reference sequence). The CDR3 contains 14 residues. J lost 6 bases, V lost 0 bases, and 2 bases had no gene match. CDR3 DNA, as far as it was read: TGTGCCAGCAGTATAGGGACTGGGGTGGACACCCAGTAC. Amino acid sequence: CASSIGTGVDTQY. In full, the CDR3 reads CASSIGTGVDTQYF.

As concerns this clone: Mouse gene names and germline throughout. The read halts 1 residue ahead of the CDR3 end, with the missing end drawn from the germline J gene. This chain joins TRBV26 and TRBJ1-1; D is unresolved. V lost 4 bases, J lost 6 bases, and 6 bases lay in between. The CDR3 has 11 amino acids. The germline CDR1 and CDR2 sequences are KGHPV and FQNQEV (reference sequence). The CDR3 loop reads CASSRVPEVFF. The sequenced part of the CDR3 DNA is TGTGCCAGCAGTCGGGTTCCAGAAGTCTTC.

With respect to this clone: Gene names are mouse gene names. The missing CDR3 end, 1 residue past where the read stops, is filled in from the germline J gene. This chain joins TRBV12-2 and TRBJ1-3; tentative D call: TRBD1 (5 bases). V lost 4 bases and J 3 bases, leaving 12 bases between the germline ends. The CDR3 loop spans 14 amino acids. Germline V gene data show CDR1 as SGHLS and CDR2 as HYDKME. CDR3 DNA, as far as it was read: TGTGCCAGCTCCCTTCTAGGGGTTGGAAATACGCTCTAT. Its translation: CASSLLGVGNTLY. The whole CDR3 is CASSLLGVGNTLYF.

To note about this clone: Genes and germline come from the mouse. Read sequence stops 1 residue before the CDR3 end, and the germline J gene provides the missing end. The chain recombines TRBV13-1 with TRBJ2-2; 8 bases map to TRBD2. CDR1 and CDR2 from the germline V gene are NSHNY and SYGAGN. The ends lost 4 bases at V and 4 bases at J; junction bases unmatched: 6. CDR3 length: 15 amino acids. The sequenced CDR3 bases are TGTGCCAGCAGTCCCGGGGGGGCGCGCACCGGGCAGCTCTAC. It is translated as CASSPGGARTGQLY. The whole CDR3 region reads CASSPGGARTGQLYF.

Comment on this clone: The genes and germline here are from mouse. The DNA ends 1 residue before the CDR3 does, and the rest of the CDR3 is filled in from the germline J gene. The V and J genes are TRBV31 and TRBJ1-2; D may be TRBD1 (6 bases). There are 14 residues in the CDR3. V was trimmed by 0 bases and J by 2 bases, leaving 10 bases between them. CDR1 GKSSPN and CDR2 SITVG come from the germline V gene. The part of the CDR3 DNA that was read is TGTGCCTGGAGTCTAGCAGGGGCCAACTCCGACTACACC. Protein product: CAWSLAGANSDYT. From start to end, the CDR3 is CAWSLAGANSDYTF.

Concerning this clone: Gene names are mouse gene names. Partial CDR3 DNA: TGTGCCAGCAGGGGGGACAGGGCAAACACCGGGCAGCTCTAC. Translating gives CASRGDRANTGQLY. The whole CDR3 reads CASRGDRANTGQLYF. The V call is TRBV15, the J call TRBJ2-2; TRBD1 agrees at 9 bases. The CDR3 is cut off 1 residue early in the read; its end comes from the germline J gene. The CDR3 runs to 15 residues. Germline loops: CDR1 SGHND, CDR2 FRSKSL. V lost 6 bases, J lost 0 bases, and 2 bases stayed unmatched.

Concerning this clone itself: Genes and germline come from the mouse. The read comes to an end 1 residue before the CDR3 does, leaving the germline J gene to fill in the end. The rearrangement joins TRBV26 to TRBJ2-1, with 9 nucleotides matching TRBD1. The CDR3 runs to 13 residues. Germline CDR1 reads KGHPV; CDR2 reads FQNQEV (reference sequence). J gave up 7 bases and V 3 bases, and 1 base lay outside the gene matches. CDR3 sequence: CASSLTGGAEQFF. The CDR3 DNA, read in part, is TGTGCCAGCAGTCTCACAGGGGGCGCTGAGCAGTTC. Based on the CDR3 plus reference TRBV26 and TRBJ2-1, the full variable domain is NSKVIQTPRYLVKGQGQKAKMRCIPEKGHPVVFWYQQNKNNEFKFLINFQNQEVLQQIDMTEKRFSAECPSNSPCSLEIQSSEAGDSALYLCASSLTGGAEQFFGPGTRLTVL.

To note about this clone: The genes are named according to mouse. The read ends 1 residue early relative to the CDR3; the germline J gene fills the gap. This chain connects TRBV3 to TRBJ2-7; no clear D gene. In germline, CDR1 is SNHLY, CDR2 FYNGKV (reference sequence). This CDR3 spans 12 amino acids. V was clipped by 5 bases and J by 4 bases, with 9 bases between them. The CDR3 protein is CASSPGSYEQYF. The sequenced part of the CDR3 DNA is TGTGCCAGCAGCCCCGGGAGTTATGAACAGTAC.

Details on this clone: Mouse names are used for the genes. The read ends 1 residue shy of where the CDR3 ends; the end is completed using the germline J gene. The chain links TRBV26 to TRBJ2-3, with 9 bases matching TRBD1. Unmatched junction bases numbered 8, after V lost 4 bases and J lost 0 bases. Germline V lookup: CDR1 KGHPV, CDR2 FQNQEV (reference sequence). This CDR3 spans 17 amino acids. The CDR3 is CASSPPDRGASAETLYF. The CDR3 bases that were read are TGTGCCAGCAGTCCGCCGGACAGGGGCGCTAGTGCAGAAACGCTGTAT.

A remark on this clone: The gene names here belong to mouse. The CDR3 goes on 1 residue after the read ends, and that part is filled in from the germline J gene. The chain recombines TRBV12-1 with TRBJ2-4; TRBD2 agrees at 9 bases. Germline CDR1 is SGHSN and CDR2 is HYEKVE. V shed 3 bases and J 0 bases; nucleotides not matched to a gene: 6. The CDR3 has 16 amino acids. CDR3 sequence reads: CASSSRLGASQNTLYF. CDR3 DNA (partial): TGTGCCAGCTCTTCACGACTGGGGGCTAGTCAAAACACCTTGTAC.

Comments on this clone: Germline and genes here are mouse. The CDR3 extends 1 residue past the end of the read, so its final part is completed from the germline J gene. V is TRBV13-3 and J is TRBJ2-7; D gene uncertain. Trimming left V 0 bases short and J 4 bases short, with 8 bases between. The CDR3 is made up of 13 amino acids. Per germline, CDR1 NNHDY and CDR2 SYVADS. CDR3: CASSDAPGYEQYF. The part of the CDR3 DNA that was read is TGTGCCAGCAGTGATGCACCGGGGTATGAACAGTAC.

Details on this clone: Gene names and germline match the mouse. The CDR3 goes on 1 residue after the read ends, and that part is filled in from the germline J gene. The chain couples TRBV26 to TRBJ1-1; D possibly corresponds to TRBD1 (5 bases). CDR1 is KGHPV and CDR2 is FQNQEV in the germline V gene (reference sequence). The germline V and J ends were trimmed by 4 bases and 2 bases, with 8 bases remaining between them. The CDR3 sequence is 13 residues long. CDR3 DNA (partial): TGTGCCAGCAGTCAACAGGTCAACACAGAAGTCTTC. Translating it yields CASSQQVNTEVF. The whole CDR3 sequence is CASSQQVNTEVFF.

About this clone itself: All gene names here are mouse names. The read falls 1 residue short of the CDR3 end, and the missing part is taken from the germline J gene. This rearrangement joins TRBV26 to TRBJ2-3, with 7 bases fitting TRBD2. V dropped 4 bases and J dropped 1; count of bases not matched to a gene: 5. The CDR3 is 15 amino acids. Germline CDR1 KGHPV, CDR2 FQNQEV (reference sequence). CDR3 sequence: CASSPGTAGAETLYF. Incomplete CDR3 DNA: TGTGCCAGCAGTCCGGGGACTGCGGGTGCAGAAACGCTGTAT.

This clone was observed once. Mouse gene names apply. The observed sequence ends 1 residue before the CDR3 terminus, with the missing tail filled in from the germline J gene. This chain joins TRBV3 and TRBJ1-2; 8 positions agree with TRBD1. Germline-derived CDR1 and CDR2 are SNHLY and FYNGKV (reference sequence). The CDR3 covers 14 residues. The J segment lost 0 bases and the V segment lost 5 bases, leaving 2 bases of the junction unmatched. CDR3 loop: CASSVQGANSDYTF. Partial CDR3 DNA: TGTGCCAGCAGCGTACAGGGGGCAAACTCCGACTACACC.

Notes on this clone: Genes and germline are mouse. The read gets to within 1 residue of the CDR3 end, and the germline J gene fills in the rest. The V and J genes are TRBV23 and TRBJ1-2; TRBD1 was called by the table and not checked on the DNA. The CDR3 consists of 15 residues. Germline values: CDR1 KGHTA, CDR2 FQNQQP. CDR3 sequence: CSSSQSRQGASDYTF. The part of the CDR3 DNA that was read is TGCTCCAGCAGTCAATCGAGACAGGGCGCCTCCGACTACACC.